This record looks at one TCR beta chain sequence and its context. Its specificity is not known. These data belong to a study of graft-versus-host responses after intestinal transplantation. Here immunoSEQ multiplex PCR was the method, and the copy in TCRdb shows in-frame clones only, minus some. The repertoire holds 11,000 or so clones, with about 80% as singletons. V was pared by 1 base and J by 4 bases, with 13 bases between. Germline-derived CDR1 and CDR2 are SGHAT and FQNNGV. The CDR3 has 16 residues. Regarding the study as a whole: After transplant, early declines in HvG clones were associated with peak levels of circulating GvH clones.

The TCR comes from a human patient who received an intestinal transplant, so some T cells may come from the graft donor. The sample consisted of PBMCs, taken around 490 days after intestinal transplant. The V and J genes are TRBV11-2 and TRBJ2-2; no clear D gene. In DNA, the CDR3 is TGTGCCAGCAGCTTAGTTGCGTCTAGAGTCACCGGGGAGCTGTTTTTT. It is translated as CASSLVASRVTGELFF.